This T cell receptor beta chain appears in the sequencing data of a study of metastatic and nonmetastatic thyroid tumors. About the study: Malignant thyroid and benign thyroid patients provided blood and tumor or nodule tissue whose repertoires were compared.

Patients were all untreated before their thyroid surgery. Per the germline V gene, CDR1 is ENHRY and CDR2 is SYGVKD. V shed 10 bases and J 7 bases; nucleotides not matched to a gene: 2. CDR3 length: 12 amino acids. This clone was detected a few times. TCRdb used MiXCR to call clones anew from the PCR reads. The table has about 24,000 clones, approximately 24% seen once. Sequencing was carried out using tumor tissue. The source of this sequence is a male donor with papillary thyroid cancer or a benign thyroid nodule (not recorded which). Some clones in this sample may be carry-over from other donors' samples. V and J are TRBV10-3 and TRBJ2-1, with 12 bases matching TRBD1. The CDR3 DNA reads as TGTGCCACGGGACAGGGGGCAAATGAGCAGTTCTTC. Translating gives CATGQGANEQFF.